The 31 T cell receptor beta chains given below trace back to one sample, sequenced in a study of T cells after yellow fever vaccination. MiXCR was run by TCRdb on the 5' RACE reads, yielding one entry per CDR3 protein. The sample contains 300,000 to 450,000 distinct CDR3 sequences, approximately 8% of which appear only once. The sample here was PBMCs, taken about 41 days after the first yellow fever vaccination. The receptors derive from a man aged 18 to 30 who received the YFV17D yellow fever vaccine.

This chain uses TRBV4-3 with TRBJ2-3; 7 nucleotides align to TRBD1. CDR3 length: 18 residues. Germline-derived CDR1 and CDR2 are LGHNA and YSLEER. The ends lost 0 bases at V and 0 bases at J; junction bases unmatched: 9. The DNA of the CDR3 is TGCGCCAGCAGCCAAGAAGGGGGCTACAGCACTAGCACAGATACGCAGTATTTT. Translating gives CASSQEGGYSTSTDTQYF.

This chain links TRBV20-1 with TRBJ2-1; D not resolved. Trimming cost V 3 bases and J 3 bases, with 6 bases left between them. The CDR3 extends over 12 amino acids. The germline V gene has CDR1 DFQATT and CDR2 SNEGSKA (reference sequence). CDR3 DNA sequence: TGCAGTGCTAGTGACAACTACAATGAGCAGTTCTTC. Amino acids: CSASDNYNEQFF.

This clonotype showed up just a few times. V is TRBV5-1 and J is TRBJ2-1; 8 positions agree with TRBD2. With V trimmed by 0 bases and J by 7 bases, 6 bases remained unmatched. The length of the CDR3 is 15 residues. Germline assignment: CDR1 SGHRS and CDR2 YFSETQ. The CDR3 sequence is CASSLAGRGANEQFF. The CDR3 DNA sequence: TGCGCCAGCAGCTTGGCCGGGAGGGGGGCGAATGAGCAGTTCTTC.

The chain combines TRBV7-2 with TRBJ1-6; no clear D. V shed 1 base and J shed 0 bases, with 7 bases lying between them. CDR3 length: 16 amino acids. The germline gives CDR1 SGHTA, CDR2 FQGNSA. CDR3 DNA: TGTGCCAGCAGCTTAGATGCGGGCTCCTATAATTCACCCCTCCACTTT. It is translated as CASSLDAGSYNSPLHF. Combining the CDR3 with reference TRBV7-2 and TRBJ1-6 gives the whole variable domain GAGVSQSPSNKVTEKGKDVELRCDPISGHTALYWYRQSLGQGLEFLIYFQGNSAPDKSGLPSDRFSAERTGGSVSTLTIQRTQQEDSAVYLCASSLDAGSYNSPLHFGNGTRLTVT.

This clonotype was seen only a few times. CDR3 nucleotides: TGTGCCAGTAGCACCTCCGTGGGTCGCACTGAAGCTTTCTTT. This translates into CASSTSVGRTEAFF. The chain employs TRBV19 and TRBJ1-1, with unresolved D. Germline CDR1 LNHDA, CDR2 SQIVND (reference sequence). Trimming stripped 6 bases from V and 4 bases from J, with 15 bases between. The CDR3 is 14 amino acids.

This clonotype was seen a few times. This chain links TRBV10-2 with TRBJ2-3; TRBD1 or TRBD2 may be the D gene (6 bases each). The germline gives CDR1 WSHSY, CDR2 SAAADI. The ends were cut back, 6 bases at V and 6 bases at J, with 13 bases in the middle. There are 13 residues in the CDR3. The CDR3: CASSGGLVDTQYF. DNA for the CDR3: TGCGCCAGCAGCGGGGGCCTGGTTGATACGCAGTATTTT.

This clonotype appeared a few times. The gene calls are TRBV20-1 and TRBJ2-5; 8 bases agree with TRBD2. Germline loops: CDR1 DFQATT, CDR2 SNEGSKA (reference sequence). J was trimmed by 2 bases and V by 6 bases; bases with no gene match: 5. The CDR3 has 13 residues. DNA of the CDR3: TGCAGTGCCGTCAAGCGGGGGCAAGAGACCCAGTACTTC. Its translation is CSAVKRGQETQYF.

The rearrangement joins TRBV5-4 to TRBJ1-2; weak D call: TRBD1 (5 bases). Germline CDR1 SGHNT, CDR2 YYREEE (reference sequence). Trimming shortened V by 3 bases and J by 8 bases, and 11 bases separated the two germline ends. The CDR3 spans 12 residues. Here the CDR3 DNA reads TGTGCCAGCAGCTGGATGGGGGACGGCTACACCTTC. Translating gives CASSWMGDGYTF.

The chain couples TRBV27 to TRBJ2-5, with 8 bases matching TRBD2. Germline CDR1 and CDR2: MNHEY and SMNVEV (reference sequence). Trimming cost V 2 bases and J 5 bases; bases outside gene matches: 10. The CDR3 is made up of 16 amino acids. CDR3: CASSLRGGGSWETQYF. CDR3 in DNA: TGTGCCAGCAGTTTACGGGGGGGGGGTTCGTGGGAGACCCAGTACTTC.

V gene TRBV4-2 combines with J gene TRBJ2-1, with 12 bases lining up with TRBD2. The CDR3 contains 18 residues. V lost 2 bases, J lost 3 bases, and 8 bases stayed unmatched. The V gene's germline CDR1 is LGHNA and CDR2 YNFKEQ. The CDR3 DNA follows: TGTGCCAGCAGCCAACCGATGACTAGCGGGGGTGACTACAATGAGCAGTTCTTC. This codes for CASSQPMTSGGDYNEQFF.

The chain couples TRBV14 to TRBJ2-6, with D unclear. This CDR3 is 15 amino acids long. The V end lost 1 base, the J end lost 0 bases, and 4 bases lay between the germline ends. Germline CDR1 SGHDN, CDR2 FVKESK. For the CDR3, the DNA is TGTGCCAGCAGCCAAGTATCCTCTGGGGCCAACGTCCTGACTTTC. This codes for CASSQVSSGANVLTF.

J is TRBJ2-5 and V is TRBV6-2 or TRBV6-3; tentative D call: TRBD2 (6 bases). Germline V gene lookup returns CDR1 MNHEY and CDR2 SVGEGT. V was cut by 7 bases and J by 2 bases, with 14 bases left in between. The CDR3 is made up of 14 amino acids. The CDR3 DNA is TGTGCCAGCACACGTCGGGGGTTTCAAGAGACCCAGTACTTC. This gives the protein CASTRRGFQETQYF.

This clonotype was observed at least ten times. The chain joins TRBV5-1 to TRBJ1-2, with a weak D call TRBD1 (5 bases). Trimming removed 0 bases at V and 3 bases at J, with 9 bases between. The germline V gene has CDR1 SGHRS and CDR2 YFSETQ. The CDR3 is made up of 14 amino acids. The CDR3 nucleotides read TGCGCCAGCAGCTTGGTTCGGGGGGACTATGGCTACACCTTC. Translating it yields CASSLVRGDYGYTF.

The chain joins TRBV27 to TRBJ2-2, with D perhaps being TRBD1 or TRBD2 (6 bases each). This CDR3 is built from 17 residues. Between the trimmed V and J ends, which lost 2 bases and 1 base, there was a span of 14 bases. Germline lookup yields CDR1 MNHEY and CDR2 SMNVEV (reference sequence). The CDR3 here is CASSLTYGGMNTGELFF. In DNA, the CDR3 is TGTGCCAGCAGTTTAACCTACGGGGGCATGAACACCGGGGAGCTGTTTTTT.

The chain joins TRBV2 to TRBJ1-1; D ambiguous. The CDR3 extends over 13 amino acids. CDR1 SNHLY and CDR2 FYNNEI come from the germline V gene. The V end lost 4 bases, the J end lost 1 base, and 7 bases lay between the germline ends. The CDR3: CASSGQANTEAFF. CDR3 nucleotide sequence: TGTGCCAGCAGTGGGCAGGCGAACACTGAAGCTTTCTTT.

This chain uses TRBV5-1 with TRBJ2-1; a possible D gene is TRBD2 (6 bases). CDR3 length: 14 residues. Germline V CDR1 and CDR2: SGHRS, YFSETQ. V lost 0 bases and J lost 5, with 9 bases in between. Here the CDR3 DNA reads TGCGCCAGCAGCTTGGGTAGCGGCGACAATGAGCAGTTCTTC. This gives the protein CASSLGSGDNEQFF.

The CDR3 here is CASRPLKGQGALANYGYTF. CDR3 DNA: TGTGCCAGCAGACCCTTAAAGGGGCAGGGTGCCCTAGCTAACTATGGCTACACCTTC. The chain combines TRBV27 with TRBJ1-2, with TRBD1 as a possible D gene (5 bases). The CDR3 runs to 19 residues. CDR1 and CDR2 from the germline V gene are MNHEY and SMNVEV (reference sequence). The germline V and J ends were trimmed by 6 bases and 0 bases, with 26 bases remaining between them.

The rearrangement joins TRBV10-3 to TRBJ1-3; 7 nucleotides line up with TRBD1. The germline gives CDR1 ENHRY, CDR2 SYGVKD. With 0 bases clipped from V and 2 bases from J, the junction kept 1 base outside the gene matches. The CDR3 is 15 amino acids. The CDR3 region is CAISESGTAGNTIYF. The CDR3 DNA reads as TGTGCCATCAGTGAGTCCGGGACAGCTGGAAACACCATATATTTT.

V is TRBV20-1 and J is TRBJ2-4, with 8 bases aligning to TRBD1. The J segment lost 3 bases and the V segment lost 0 bases, leaving 7 bases of the junction unmatched. CDR3 length: 16 amino acids. Germline CDR1 and CDR2: DFQATT and SNEGSKA (reference sequence). The CDR3 coding sequence is TGCAGTGCTAGAGATCGTCAGACAGGGGTCAAAAACATTCAGTACTTC. Translation: CSARDRQTGVKNIQYF.

This clonotype was picked up a small number of times. This sequence joins TRBV15 and TRBJ2-3; D gene uncertain. CDR1 and CDR2 (germline): LNHNV, YYDKDF (reference sequence). The CDR3 is made up of 13 amino acids. The V end lost 5 bases, the J end lost 2 bases, and 8 bases lay between the germline ends. This chain's CDR3 is CATSDRPTDTQYF. In DNA, the CDR3 is TGTGCCACCAGCGACCGACCCACAGATACGCAGTATTTT.

V and J are TRBV7-8 and TRBJ2-5, with 12 bases lining up with TRBD2. Germline V gene lookup returns CDR1 SGHVS and CDR2 FQNEAQ. V shed 5 bases and J 3 bases; nucleotides not matched to a gene: 7. CDR3 length: 16 amino acids. The CDR3 protein is CASSTNRLAGEETQYF. The CDR3, as DNA: TGTGCCAGCAGCACAAATAGACTAGCGGGGGAAGAGACCCAGTACTTC. The variable domain in full, completed from reference TRBV7-8 and TRBJ2-5, reads GAGVSQSPRYKVAKRGQDVALRCDPISGHVSLFWYQQALGQGPEFLTYFQNEAQLDKSGLPSDRFFAERPEGSVSTLKIQRTQQEDSAVYLCASSTNRLAGEETQYFGPGTRLLVL.

Here the CDR3 DNA reads TGCGCCAGCGGGTCAGGGGTTGCGGACAATGAGCAGTTCTTC. It translates to CASGSGVADNEQFF. This sequence joins TRBV10-2 and TRBJ2-1; D is perhaps TRBD1 (6 bases). The V gene lost 8 bases and the J gene lost 5 bases, with 16 bases spanning the gap. The CDR3 spans 14 residues. CDR1 is WSHSY, CDR2 SAAADI, per germline.

This clonotype was observed a handful of times. The V and J genes are TRBV2 and TRBJ1-5, with D maybe TRBD1 (5 bases). V was cut by 5 bases and J by 5 bases, with 16 bases left in between. The CDR3 covers 15 residues. Germline CDR1 is SNHLY and CDR2 is FYNNEI. The CDR3 DNA follows: TGTGCCAGCAGTTGGGACCTTGGTGGGGATCAGCCCCAGCATTTT. Its translation is CASSWDLGGDQPQHF. Drawing the rest from reference TRBV2 and TRBJ1-5, the complete variable domain is EPEVTQTPSHQVTQMGQEVILRCVPISNHLYFYWYRQILGQKVEFLVSFYNNEISEKSEIFDDQFSVERPDGSNFTLKIRSTKLEDSAMYFCASSWDLGGDQPQHFGDGTRLSIL.

This clonotype appeared a few times. V is TRBV9 and J is TRBJ1-1, with 7 bases identical to TRBD1. After removal of 5 bases from V and 4 bases from J, the junction contained 5 bases not matched to a gene. CDR3 length equals 13 residues. In germline, CDR1 is SGDLS, CDR2 YYNGEE. The CDR3 here is CASRPTGPTEAFF. CDR3 DNA sequence: TGTGCCAGCAGACCGACAGGGCCCACTGAAGCTTTCTTT.

J is TRBJ2-5 and V is TRBV12-3 or TRBV12-4; 8 bases line up with TRBD1. The CDR3 length is 14 residues. Unmatched junction bases numbered 7, after V lost 5 bases and J lost 5 bases. The CDR3 sequence is CASSPTGGEETQYF. CDR3 DNA: TGTGCCAGCAGTCCCACAGGGGGTGAGGAGACCCAGTACTTC.

The rearrangement links TRBV2 to TRBJ2-5, with no clear D. Germline V gene data show CDR1 as SNHLY and CDR2 as FYNNEI. V lost 9 bases and J lost 4, with 6 bases in between. The CDR3 runs to 10 residues. The CDR3: CASRSETQYF. CDR3 DNA: TGTGCCAGTCGTTCAGAGACCCAGTACTTC.

The chain recombines TRBV7-8 with TRBJ2-7; D not certain. V lost 3 bases and J lost 3, with 6 bases in between. From germline, CDR1 is SGHVS and CDR2 FQNEAQ. This CDR3 is 12 amino acids long. The CDR3 DNA follows: TGTGCCAGCAGCTTCGACGTCTACGAGCAGTACTTC. Its protein product is CASSFDVYEQYF.

The rearrangement links TRBV2 to TRBJ1-4, with D maybe TRBD1 (6 bases). From germline, CDR1 is SNHLY and CDR2 FYNNEI. The CDR3 is 15 residues long. The V end was cut by 6 bases, the J end by 6 bases, with 17 bases between. The CDR3 protein is CASRVQGTVYEKLFF. The CDR3 DNA reads TGTGCCAGCAGGGTACAGGGAACGGTCTATGAAAAACTGTTTTTT.

This clonotype was seen just once. V gene TRBV7-2 combines with J gene TRBJ2-7; 7 bases map to TRBD1. CDR3 size: 14 residues. With 5 bases clipped from V and 3 bases from J, the junction kept 7 bases outside the gene matches. From germline, CDR1 is SGHTA and CDR2 FQGNSA. The CDR3, as DNA: TGTGCCAGCAGCGACCGGGACAGAATCTACGAGCAGTACTTC. Amino acids: CASSDRDRIYEQYF.

The chain links TRBV20-1 to TRBJ2-4; TRBD1 might be the D (5 bases). CDR3 size: 12 residues. Trimming cost V 2 bases and J 6 bases, with 8 bases left between them. Per germline, CDR1 DFQATT and CDR2 SNEGSKA (reference sequence). The CDR3 sequence: CSARPQGNIQYF. CDR3 DNA sequence: TGCAGTGCTAGACCCCAGGGAAACATTCAGTACTTC.

The rearrangement uses TRBV7-2 and TRBJ2-4, with TRBD2 as a possible D gene (7 bases). This CDR3 is built from 16 residues. The V end lost 3 bases, the J end lost 5 bases, and 17 bases lay between the germline ends. Germline CDR1 SGHTA, CDR2 FQGNSA. The CDR3 protein is CASSFRGGGAENIQYF. CDR3 sequence (DNA): TGTGCCAGCAGCTTCCGGGGCGGGGGCGCGGAAAACATTCAGTACTTC.